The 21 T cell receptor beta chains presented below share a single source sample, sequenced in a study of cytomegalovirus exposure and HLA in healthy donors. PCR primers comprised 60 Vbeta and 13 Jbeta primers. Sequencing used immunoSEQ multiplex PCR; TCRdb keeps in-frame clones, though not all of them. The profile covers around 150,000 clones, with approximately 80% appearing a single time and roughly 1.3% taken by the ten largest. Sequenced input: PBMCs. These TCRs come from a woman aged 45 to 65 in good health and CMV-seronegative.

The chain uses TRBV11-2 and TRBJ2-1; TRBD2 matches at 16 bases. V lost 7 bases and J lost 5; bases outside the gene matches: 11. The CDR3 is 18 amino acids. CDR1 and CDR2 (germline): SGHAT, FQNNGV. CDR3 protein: CASTLPGLAGGPDNEQFF. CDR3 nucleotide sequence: TGTGCCAGCACCCTCCCGGGACTAGCGGGAGGGCCAGACAATGAGCAGTTCTTC.

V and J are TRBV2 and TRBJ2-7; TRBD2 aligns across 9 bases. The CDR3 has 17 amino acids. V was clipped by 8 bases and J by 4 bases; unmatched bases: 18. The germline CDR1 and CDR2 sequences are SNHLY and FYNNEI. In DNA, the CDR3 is TGTGCCAGCTCCCGGGGTCGCTTAGCGGGAGAGGAATACGAGCAGTACTTC. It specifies CASSRGRLAGEEYEQYF.

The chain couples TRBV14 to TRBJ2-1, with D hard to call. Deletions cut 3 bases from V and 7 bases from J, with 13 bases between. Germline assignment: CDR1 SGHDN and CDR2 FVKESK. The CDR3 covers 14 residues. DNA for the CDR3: TGTGCCAGCAGCCATTTACCCCGCGTGAATGAGCAGTTCTTC. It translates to CASSHLPRVNEQFF.

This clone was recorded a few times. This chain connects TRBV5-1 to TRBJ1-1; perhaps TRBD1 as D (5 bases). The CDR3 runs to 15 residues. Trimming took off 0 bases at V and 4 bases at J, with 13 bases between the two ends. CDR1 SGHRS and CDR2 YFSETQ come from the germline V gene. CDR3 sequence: CASSLVTGEGTEAFF. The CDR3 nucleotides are TGCGCCAGCAGCTTGGTAACGGGGGAAGGCACTGAAGCTTTCTTT.

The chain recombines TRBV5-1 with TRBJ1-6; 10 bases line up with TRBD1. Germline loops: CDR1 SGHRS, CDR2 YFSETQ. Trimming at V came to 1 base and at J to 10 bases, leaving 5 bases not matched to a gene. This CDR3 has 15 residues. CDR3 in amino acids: CASSLWTGGDSPLHF. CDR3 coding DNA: TGCGCCAGCAGCTTGTGGACAGGGGGAGACTCACCCCTCCACTTT. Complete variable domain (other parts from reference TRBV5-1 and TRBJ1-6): KAGVTQTPRYLIKTRGQQVTLSCSPISGHRSVSWYQQTPGQGLQFLFEYFSETQRNKGNFPGRFSGRQFSNSRSEMNVSTLELGDSALYLCASSLWTGGDSPLHFGNGTRLTVT.

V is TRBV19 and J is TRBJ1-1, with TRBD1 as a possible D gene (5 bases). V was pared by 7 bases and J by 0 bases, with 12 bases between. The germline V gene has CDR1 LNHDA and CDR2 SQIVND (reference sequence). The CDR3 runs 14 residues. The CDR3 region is CASTTGGMNTEAFF. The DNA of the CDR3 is TGTGCCAGTACCACCGGGGGGATGAACACTGAAGCTTTCTTT. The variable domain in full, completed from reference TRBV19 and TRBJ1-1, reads DGGITQSPKYLFRKEGQNVTLSCEQNLNHDAMYWYRQDPGQGLRLIYYSQIVNDFQKGDIAEGYSVSREKKESFPLTVTSAQKNPTAFYLCASTTGGMNTEAFFGQGTRLTVV.

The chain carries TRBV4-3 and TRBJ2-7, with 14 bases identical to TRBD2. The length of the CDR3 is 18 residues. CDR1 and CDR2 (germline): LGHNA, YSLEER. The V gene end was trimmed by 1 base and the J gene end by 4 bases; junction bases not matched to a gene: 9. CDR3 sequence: CASSQGTSGGPSPYEQYF. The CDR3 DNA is TGCGCCAGCAGCCAAGGGACTAGCGGGGGGCCTTCCCCTTACGAGCAGTACTTC.

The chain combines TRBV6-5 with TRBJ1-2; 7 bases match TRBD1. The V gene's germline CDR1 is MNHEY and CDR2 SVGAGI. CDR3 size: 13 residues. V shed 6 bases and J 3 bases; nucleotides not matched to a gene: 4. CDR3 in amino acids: CASSPGTDYGYTF. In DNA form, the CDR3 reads TGTGCCAGCAGCCCCGGGACAGACTATGGCTACACCTTC.

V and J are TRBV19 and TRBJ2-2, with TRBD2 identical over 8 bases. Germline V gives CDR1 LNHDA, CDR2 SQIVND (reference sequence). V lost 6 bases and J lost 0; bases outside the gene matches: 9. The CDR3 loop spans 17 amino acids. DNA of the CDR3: TGTGCCAGTAGCCCCCCGGTTAGCGGGGCGAACACCGGGGAGCTGTTTTTT. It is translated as CASSPPVSGANTGELFF.

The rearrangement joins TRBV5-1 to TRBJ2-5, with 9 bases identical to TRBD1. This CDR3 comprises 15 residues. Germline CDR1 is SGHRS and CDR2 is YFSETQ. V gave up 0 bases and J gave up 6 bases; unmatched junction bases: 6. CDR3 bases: TGCGCCAGCAGCTTGGGGACAGGGGTAGGGAAGACCCAGTACTTC. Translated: CASSLGTGVGKTQYF.

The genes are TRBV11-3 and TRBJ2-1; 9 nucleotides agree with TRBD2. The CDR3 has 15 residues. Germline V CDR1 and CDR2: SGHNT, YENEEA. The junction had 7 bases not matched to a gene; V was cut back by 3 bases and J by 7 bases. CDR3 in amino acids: CASSFVAGAGNEQFF. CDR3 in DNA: TGTGCCAGCAGCTTCGTAGCGGGAGCGGGGAATGAGCAGTTCTTC.

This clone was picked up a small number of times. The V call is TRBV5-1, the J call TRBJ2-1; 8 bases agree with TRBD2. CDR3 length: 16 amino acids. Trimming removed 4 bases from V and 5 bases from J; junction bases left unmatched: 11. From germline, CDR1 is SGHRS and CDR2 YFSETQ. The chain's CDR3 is CASSPYGGGPHNEQFF. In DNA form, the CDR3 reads TGCGCCAGCAGCCCCTACGGCGGGGGGCCACACAATGAGCAGTTCTTC.

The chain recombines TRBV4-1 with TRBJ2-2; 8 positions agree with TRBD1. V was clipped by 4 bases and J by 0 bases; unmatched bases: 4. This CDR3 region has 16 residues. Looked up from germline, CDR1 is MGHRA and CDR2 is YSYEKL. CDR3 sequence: CASSPRTGTNTGELFF. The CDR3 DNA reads TGCGCCAGCAGCCCTCGGACAGGGACGAACACCGGGGAGCTGTTTTTT.

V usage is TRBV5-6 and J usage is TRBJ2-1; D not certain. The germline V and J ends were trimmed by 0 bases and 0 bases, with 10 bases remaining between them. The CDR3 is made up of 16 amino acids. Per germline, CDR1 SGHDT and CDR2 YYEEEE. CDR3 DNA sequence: TGTGCCAGCAGCTTGGGATCCCACAGCTCCTACAATGAGCAGTTCTTC. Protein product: CASSLGSHSSYNEQFF. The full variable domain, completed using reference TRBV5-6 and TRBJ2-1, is DAGVTQSPTHLIKTRGQQVTLRCSPKSGHDTVSWYQQALGQGPQFIFQYYEEEERQRGNFPDRFSGHQFPNYSSELNVNALLLGDSALYLCASSLGSHSSYNEQFFGPGTRLTVL.

The CDR3 loop reads CASSQEKVGVGKSTEAFF. The CDR3 DNA follows: TGTGCCAGCAGCCAAGAGAAGGTGGGAGTAGGAAAAAGCACTGAAGCTTTCTTT. This chain connects TRBV4-2 to TRBJ1-1; D gene unclear. The CDR3 loop spans 18 amino acids. The V gene's germline CDR1 is LGHNA and CDR2 YNFKEQ. With 0 bases removed from V and 4 bases from J, the gap between germline ends came to 21 bases.

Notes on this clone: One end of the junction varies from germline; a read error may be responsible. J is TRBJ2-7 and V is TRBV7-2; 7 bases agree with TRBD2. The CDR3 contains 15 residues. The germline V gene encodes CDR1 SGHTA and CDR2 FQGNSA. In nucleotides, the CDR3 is TGTGCCAGCAGCTTAGGTACTAGCGCTCCCTATGAGCAGTACTTC. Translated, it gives CASSLGTSAPYEQYF.

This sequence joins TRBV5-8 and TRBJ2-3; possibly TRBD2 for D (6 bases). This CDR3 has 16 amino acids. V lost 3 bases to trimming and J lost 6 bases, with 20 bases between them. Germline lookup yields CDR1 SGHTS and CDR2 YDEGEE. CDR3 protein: CASSSTLAVAWDTQYF. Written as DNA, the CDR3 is TGTGCCAGCAGCTCGACACTAGCTGTGGCCTGGGATACGCAGTATTTT. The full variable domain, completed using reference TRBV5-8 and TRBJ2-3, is EAGVTQSPTHLIKTRGQQATLRCSPISGHTSVYWYQQALGLGLQFLLWYDEGEERNRGNFPPRFSGRQFPNYSSELNVNALELEDSALYLCASSSTLAVAWDTQYFGPGTRLTVL.

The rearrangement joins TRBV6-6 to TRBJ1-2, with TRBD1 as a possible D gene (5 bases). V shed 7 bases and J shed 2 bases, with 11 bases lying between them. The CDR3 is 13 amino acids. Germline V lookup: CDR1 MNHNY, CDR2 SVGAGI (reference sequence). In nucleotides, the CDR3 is TGTGCCAGCATCCCAGGGAGGAACTATGGCTACACCTTC. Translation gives CASIPGRNYGYTF.

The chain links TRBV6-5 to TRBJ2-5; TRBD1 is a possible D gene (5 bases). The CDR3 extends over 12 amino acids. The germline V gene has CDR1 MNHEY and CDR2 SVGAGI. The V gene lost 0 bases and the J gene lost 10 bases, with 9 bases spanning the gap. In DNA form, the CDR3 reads TGTGCCAGCAGTTACTCGGCAGGGATCCAGTACTTC. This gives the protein CASSYSAGIQYF.

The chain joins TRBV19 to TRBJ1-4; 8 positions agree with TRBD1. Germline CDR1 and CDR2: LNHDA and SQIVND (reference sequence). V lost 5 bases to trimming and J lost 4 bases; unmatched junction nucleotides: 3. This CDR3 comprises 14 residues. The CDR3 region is CASSVQGDNEKLFF. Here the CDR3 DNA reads TGTGCCAGTAGTGTACAGGGGGATAATGAAAAACTGTTTTTT.

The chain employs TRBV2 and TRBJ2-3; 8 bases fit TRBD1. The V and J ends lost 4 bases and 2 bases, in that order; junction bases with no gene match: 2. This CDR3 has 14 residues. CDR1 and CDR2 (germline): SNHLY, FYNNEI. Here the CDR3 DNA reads TGTGCCAGCAGTGGGACAGGGAACACAGATACGCAGTATTTT. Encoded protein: CASSGTGNTDTQYF.